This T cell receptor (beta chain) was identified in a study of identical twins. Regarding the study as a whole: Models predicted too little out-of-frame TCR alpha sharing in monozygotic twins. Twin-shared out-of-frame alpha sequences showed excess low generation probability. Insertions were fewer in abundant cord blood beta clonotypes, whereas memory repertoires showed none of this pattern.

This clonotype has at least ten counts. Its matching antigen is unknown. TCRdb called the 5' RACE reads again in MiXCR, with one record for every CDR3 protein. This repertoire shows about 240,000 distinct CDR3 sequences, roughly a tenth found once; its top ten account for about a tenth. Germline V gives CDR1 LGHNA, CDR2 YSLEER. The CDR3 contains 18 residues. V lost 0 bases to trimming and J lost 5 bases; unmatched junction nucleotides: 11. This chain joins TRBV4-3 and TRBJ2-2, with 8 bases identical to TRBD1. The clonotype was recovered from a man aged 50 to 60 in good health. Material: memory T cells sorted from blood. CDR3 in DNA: TGCGCCAGCAGCCAAGAAAGTCACGGACAGGGAAGGACCGGGGAGCTGTTTTTT. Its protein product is CASSQESHGQGRTGELFF.